This TCR beta chain was found in a study of molecular identifiers for immune sequencing clone quantification. Study conclusions and caveats: Should identical TCR molecules share a barcode, the sizes of highly expanded clones could be underestimated.

Unmatched junction bases numbered 6, after V lost 4 bases and J lost 1 base. The germline V gene encodes CDR1 MDHEN and CDR2 SYDVKM. This CDR3 has 15 amino acids. In preparing bulk TCR libraries, previously described methods and listed TCR primers were used. Each CDR3 protein gets one entry after TCRdb re-called the PCR reads with MiXCR. The sample carries a few hundred thousand distinct CDR3 sequences, 24% recorded once. This clonotype has more than one count but fewer than ten. Its antigen is still unknown. This clonotype was sampled from a human donor in good health. Some libraries in this study had Jurkat cell RNA spiked in. The J gene is TRBJ1-1, the V gene TRBV28; 7 bases are shared with TRBD1. The specimen was naive CD8+ T cells from blood, with Jurkat cell RNA spiked in. This sample's subset: FACS-sorted CD8+CD4-CCR7+CD45RA+ naive T cells. Written as DNA, the CDR3 is TGTGCCAGCAGTTCGGAAGACAGGGAGAACACTGAAGCTTTCTTT. This encodes CASSSEDRENTEAFF.